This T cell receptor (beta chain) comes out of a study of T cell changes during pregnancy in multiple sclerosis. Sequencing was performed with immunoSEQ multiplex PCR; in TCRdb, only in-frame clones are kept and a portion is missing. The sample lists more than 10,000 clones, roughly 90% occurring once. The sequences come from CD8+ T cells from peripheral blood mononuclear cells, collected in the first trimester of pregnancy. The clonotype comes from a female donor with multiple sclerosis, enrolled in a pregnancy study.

The CDR3 nucleotides read TGTGCCAGCAGTGAATACCTAGCGGGCAATGAGCAGTTCTTC. Amino acids: CASSEYLAGNEQFF. The chain couples TRBV2 to TRBJ2-1, with 8 bases fitting TRBD2. This CDR3 has 14 residues. The germline V gene has CDR1 SNHLY and CDR2 FYNNEI. V was pared by 2 bases and J by 6 bases, with 3 bases of the junction left unmatched.